Each of the 13 T cell receptor beta chains below was sequenced from the same sample in a study of blood T cell repertoires in COVID-19. Repertoires were generated with immunoSEQ multiplex PCR, while TCRdb's copy carries only in-frame clones and drops some. The sample has about 460,000 clones, 75% to 90% seen once. Sequences were obtained from PBMCs or T cells enriched from blood (not recorded which). The receptors derive from a woman in her fifties or sixties who had recovered from COVID-19.

CDR3 sequence reads: CAWSEPSRVGTGELFF. Here the CDR3 DNA reads TGTGCCTGGAGTGAACCCTCCAGGGTCGGCACCGGGGAGCTGTTTTTT. The V gene is TRBV30, the J gene TRBJ2-2; D may be TRBD1 (5 bases). The CDR3 consists of 16 residues. Trimming pared 1 base from V and 4 bases from J, leaving 16 bases between. Germline V gives CDR1 GTSNPN, CDR2 SVGIG (reference sequence).

The rearrangement joins TRBV9 to TRBJ2-3; tentatively, D is TRBD2 (6 bases). V lost 5 bases and J 0 bases, leaving 10 bases between the germline ends. Germline V gene sequence: CDR1 SGDLS, CDR2 YYNGEE. CDR3 length: 14 residues. Here the CDR3 DNA reads TGTGCCAGCAGTTTGGGGACTAGCACAGATACGCAGTATTTT. It codes for CASSLGTSTDTQYF. The full variable domain, rest sourced from reference TRBV9 and TRBJ2-3, is DSGVTQTPKHLITATGQRVTLRCSPRSGDLSVYWYQQSLDQGLQFLIQYYNGEERAKGNILERFSAQQFPDLHSELNLSSLELGDSALYFCASSLGTSTDTQYFGPGTRLTVL.

The chain has TRBV7-2 and TRBJ2-1, with 7 bases identical to TRBD2. J lost 9 bases, V lost 1 base, and 6 bases had no gene match. CDR3 length: 14 residues. The germline gives CDR1 SGHTA, CDR2 FQGNSA. CDR3 amino acids: CASSLVLPGGEQFF. DNA for the CDR3: TGTGCCAGCAGCTTAGTCCTTCCGGGGGGTGAGCAGTTCTTC.

J is TRBJ2-3 and V is TRBV10-2; a possible D gene is TRBD2 (6 bases). This CDR3 has 15 amino acids. CDR1 WSHSY and CDR2 SAAADI come from the germline V gene. Trimming took 3 bases from V and 5 from J, leaving 15 bases between them. The CDR3 region is CASSEMAGGEDTQYF. The DNA for the CDR3 is TGCGCCAGCAGTGAAATGGCCGGGGGTGAAGATACGCAGTATTTT.

This clone occurred once. The chain combines TRBV5-1 with TRBJ2-5; 11 bases are a match to TRBD2. Germline trimming cut 4 bases from V and 4 bases from J; bases unmatched to any gene: 9. The length of the CDR3 is 16 residues. The germline CDR1 and CDR2 sequences are SGHRS and YFSETQ. CDR3 amino acids: CASSTTSGGRGETQYF. In nucleotides, the CDR3 is TGCGCCAGCAGCACCACTAGCGGGGGCCGGGGAGAGACCCAGTACTTC.

This clone has only a few counts. The V call is TRBV2, the J call TRBJ2-4, with 7 bases identical to TRBD1. This CDR3 comprises 14 residues. V dropped 6 bases and J dropped 8; count of bases not matched to a gene: 10. Looked up from germline, CDR1 is SNHLY and CDR2 is FYNNEI. DNA for the CDR3: TGTGCCAGCAGCCGGGACAGTGAGATGGACATTCAGTACTTC. It yields the protein CASSRDSEMDIQYF.

The chain carries TRBV13 and TRBJ2-7; no reliable D call. The length of the CDR3 is 15 residues. Germline CDR1 reads PRHDT; CDR2 reads FYEKMQ (reference sequence). With 4 bases removed from V and 4 bases from J, the gap between germline ends came to 17 bases. CDR3: CASSYRHTTAYEQYF. CDR3 nucleotides: TGTGCCAGCAGCTACCGACACACGACCGCTTACGAGCAGTACTTC.

This clone was seen once. This chain joins TRBV2 and TRBJ1-1; no definite D call. The V gene's germline CDR1 is SNHLY and CDR2 FYNNEI. The CDR3 length is 12 residues. Trimming shortened V by 5 bases and J by 2 bases, and 6 bases separated the two germline ends. The CDR3 nucleotides are TGTGCCAGCAGTCCCATTAACACTGAAGCTTTCTTT. It translates to CASSPINTEAFF.

This sequence joins TRBV5-1 and TRBJ2-1; 10 bases agree with TRBD1. CDR1 and CDR2 (germline): SGHRS, YFSETQ. V was clipped by 4 bases and J by 6 bases; unmatched bases: 10. The CDR3 contains 16 residues. The CDR3 loop is CASSPSTGGPFNEQFF. For the CDR3, the DNA is TGCGCCAGCAGCCCCTCGACAGGGGGCCCCTTCAATGAGCAGTTCTTC.

The chain links TRBV6-5 to TRBJ2-7; D gene uncertain. Germline CDR1 and CDR2: MNHEY and SVGAGI. CDR3 length: 11 residues. Trimming stripped 8 bases from V and 6 bases from J, with 11 bases between. CDR3 protein: CASSFTGEQYV. In DNA form, the CDR3 reads TGTGCCAGCTCCTTCACGGGCGAGCAGTACGTC.

V gene TRBV6-1 combines with J gene TRBJ2-7; D may be TRBD1 (6 bases). The CDR3 contains 16 residues. Trimming pared 4 bases from V and 6 bases from J, leaving 22 bases between. The germline CDR1 and CDR2 sequences are MNHNS and SASEGT. CDR3 coding DNA: TGTGCCAGCAGTGGGACACCGGGACAATTTTTAGGCGAGCAGTACTTC. Translating gives CASSGTPGQFLGEQYF.

This rearrangement joins TRBV7-2 to TRBJ2-7, with D unresolved. CDR1 and CDR2 (germline): SGHTA, FQGNSA. Trimming stripped 6 bases from V and 3 bases from J, with 15 bases between. The CDR3 is made up of 14 amino acids. The CDR3 DNA sequence: TGTGCCAGCAGTTTTTCGTCGGGTCTCTACGAGCAGTACTTC. It is translated as CASSFSSGLYEQYF.

The sample holds one count of this clone. The chain joins TRBV7-2 to TRBJ2-1; 7 bases fit TRBD1. Trimming removed 5 bases from V and 3 bases from J; junction bases left unmatched: 16. In germline, CDR1 is SGHTA, CDR2 FQGNSA. This CDR3 spans 18 amino acids. The CDR3 sequence: CASSLGARDRPNYNEQFF. CDR3 coding DNA: TGTGCCAGCAGCCTAGGGGCTAGGGACAGACCCAACTACAATGAGCAGTTCTTC.